The 5 T cell receptor beta chains below all came from one sample that was sequenced in a study of blood T cell repertoires in COVID-19. This table comes from immunoSEQ multiplex PCR, and its TCRdb copy is limited to in-frame clones, with some not included. The data show 200,000 to 300,000 clones, with approximately 90% seen just once and around 3.5% held by the top ten. Input material: peripheral blood. The source of these receptors is a middle-aged woman with acute or convalescent COVID-19.

V usage is TRBV11-2 and J usage is TRBJ2-2, with a tentative D call TRBD2 (6 bases). V dropped 5 bases and J dropped 0 bases, with 13 bases sitting between them. Germline CDR1 is SGHAT and CDR2 is FQNNGV. This CDR3 has 16 amino acids. CDR3 sequence (DNA): TGTGCCAGCAGCCGCCGGGGGAGCACGAACACCGGGGAGCTGTTTTTT. Residues: CASSRRGSTNTGELFF.

The CDR3 here is CASSRGQGSYNEQFF. CDR3 nucleotide sequence: TGTGCCAGCAGCCGGGGACAGGGTTCCTACAATGAGCAGTTCTTC. The chain joins TRBV7-6 to TRBJ2-1, with 9 positions matching TRBD1. Germline V gives CDR1 SGHVS, CDR2 FNYEAQ. The CDR3 extends over 15 amino acids. Trimming at V came to 5 bases and at J to 1 base, leaving 3 bases not matched to a gene.

This clone was detected only once. This chain uses TRBV5-4 with TRBJ1-1; D perhaps matches TRBD1 (5 bases). Germline CDR1 and CDR2: SGHNT and YYREEE (reference sequence). The length of the CDR3 is 15 residues. V dropped 0 bases and J dropped 4 bases, with 13 bases sitting between them. The DNA for the CDR3 is TGTGCCAGCAGCTTGGCGTACGGGGGTACCACTGAAGCTTTCTTT. Protein product: CASSLAYGGTTEAFF.

The rearrangement uses TRBV18 and TRBJ2-5, with D possibly matching TRBD2 (5 bases). V lost 0 bases, J lost 3 bases, and 5 bases lay in between. This CDR3 has 13 amino acids. Germline CDR1 and CDR2: KGHSH and LQKENI. CDR3 coding DNA: TGTGCCAGCTCACCACCGGGAGAAGAGACCCAGTACTTC. Protein sequence: CASSPPGEETQYF.

A single count supports this clone. The rearrangement links TRBV3-1 (or the pseudogene TRBV3-2) to TRBJ1-1; the match to TRBD1 covers 10 bases. This CDR3 has 18 amino acids. Germline CDR1 LGHDT, CDR2 YNNKEL (reference sequence). V lost 1 base, J lost 4 bases, and 12 bases stayed unmatched. The CDR3 DNA reads TGTGCCAGCAGCCAAGTAGATCGGGACAGGGGCCGGGGCACTGAAGCTTTCTTT. It codes for CASSQVDRDRGRGTEAFF.